Below are 13 T cell receptor beta chains sequenced from a single sample in a study of CD8+ T cells in alopecia areata. RNA extraction was followed by reverse transcription into cDNA, which acted as the sequencing template. Using immunoSEQ multiplex PCR, the repertoire was profiled, and TCRdb retains in-frame clones only, with some absent. This sample has about 91,000 clones, with 40% to 45% found just once. Sequences were obtained from CD4+ T cells sorted from blood. Every receptor here comes from a human donor with alopecia areata.

V and J are TRBV28 and TRBJ2-4; possibly TRBD1 or TRBD2 for D (6 bases each). Germline CDR1 MDHEN, CDR2 SYDVKM. This CDR3 is 15 amino acids long. The germline V and J ends were trimmed by 4 bases and 3 bases, with 13 bases remaining between them. The CDR3 is CASSSGGEGKNIQYF. In nucleotides, the CDR3 is TGTGCCAGCAGTTCCGGGGGCGAGGGCAAAAACATTCAGTACTTC.

V usage is TRBV28 and J usage is TRBJ2-5; perhaps TRBD1 as D (5 bases). The V and J ends lost 8 bases and 7 bases respectively, with 5 bases between them. Germline loops: CDR1 MDHEN, CDR2 SYDVKM. CDR3 size: 9 residues. The CDR3 DNA reads TGTGCCAGCGGGGCGACCCAGTACTTC. As protein: CASGATQYF.

The chain combines TRBV4-3 with TRBJ2-1; possible D gene TRBD1, 6 bases. The CDR3 runs to 15 residues. V was trimmed by 4 bases and J by 0 bases, leaving 10 bases between them. The germline CDR1 and CDR2 sequences are LGHNA and YSLEER. Written as DNA, the CDR3 is TGCGCCAGCAGCCTGCAGGGGAACTCCTACAATGAGCAGTTCTTC. Encoded protein: CASSLQGNSYNEQFF.

In this sample, this clone turned up once. The chain employs TRBV30 and TRBJ1-1; weak D call: TRBD1 (6 bases). Per germline, CDR1 GTSNPN and CDR2 SVGIG (reference sequence). With 4 bases removed from V and 1 base from J, the gap between germline ends came to 13 bases. This CDR3 spans 14 amino acids. Here the CDR3 reads CAWNQLQGNTEAFF. The CDR3 bases are TGTGCCTGGAATCAACTACAGGGGAACACTGAAGCTTTCTTT.

This sequence joins TRBV29-1 and TRBJ1-2; D unclear. CDR3 length equals 13 residues. Trimming took off 6 bases at V and 8 bases at J, with 19 bases between the two ends. CDR1 SQVTM and CDR2 ANQGSEA come from the germline V gene. Here the CDR3 DNA reads TGCAGCGTGCCCCCTGAGTCGGGGAGGGGCTACACCTTC. This encodes CSVPPESGRGYTF.

The chain carries TRBV29-1 and TRBJ2-5, with D perhaps matching TRBD1 (5 bases). V was clipped by 3 bases and J by 5 bases, with 13 bases between them. The germline gives CDR1 SQVTM, CDR2 ANQGSEA. The CDR3 contains 13 residues. This CDR3 reads CSVEGGAWETQYF. DNA of the CDR3: TGCAGCGTTGAGGGTGGGGCCTGGGAGACCCAGTACTTC.

This clone was seen only a few times. This rearrangement joins TRBV6-5 to TRBJ2-7; D possibly uses TRBD1 or TRBD2 (5 bases each). The CDR3 is 15 amino acids. Trimming took off 2 bases at V and 0 bases at J, with 11 bases between the two ends. Germline V gene data show CDR1 as MNHEY and CDR2 as SVGAGI. CDR3 DNA: TGTGCCAGCAGTTACGGGGACGCCAGCTCCTACGAGCAGTACTTC. This translates into CASSYGDASSYEQYF.

V gene TRBV5-6 combines with J gene TRBJ1-2, with D perhaps matching TRBD1 (5 bases). Looked up from germline, CDR1 is SGHDT and CDR2 is YYEEEE. The CDR3 length is 14 residues. V lost 4 bases and J 4 bases, leaving 14 bases between the germline ends. The CDR3 loop reads CASSGPGIVYGYTF. The CDR3 DNA sequence: TGTGCCAGCAGCGGACCAGGGATTGTCTATGGCTACACCTTC.

The chain recombines TRBV29-1 with TRBJ2-3; D might be TRBD1 or TRBD2, each matching 5 bases. V gave up 7 bases and J gave up 2 bases, with 10 bases separating them. The CDR3 has 12 residues. Per germline, CDR1 SQVTM and CDR2 ANQGSEA. CDR3: CSAPGPTDTQYF. DNA for the CDR3: TGCAGCGCTCCGGGACCCACAGATACGCAGTATTTT.

The rearrangement uses TRBV5-1 and TRBJ2-7; weak D call: TRBD1 (6 bases). The CDR3 extends over 14 amino acids. V was pared by 4 bases and J by 0 bases, with 11 bases between. Germline assignment: CDR1 SGHRS and CDR2 YFSETQ. The CDR3 sequence: CASSTGQSSYEQYF. CDR3 in DNA: TGCGCCAGCAGCACAGGACAGAGCTCCTACGAGCAGTACTTC.

The rearrangement uses TRBV5-1 and TRBJ2-1; D gene uncertain. V was pared by 4 bases and J by 3 bases, with 5 bases between. The germline CDR1 and CDR2 sequences are SGHRS and YFSETQ. The CDR3 spans 12 residues. The CDR3 reads CASSPDYNEQFF. The CDR3 coding sequence is TGCGCCAGCAGCCCAGACTACAATGAGCAGTTCTTC. Combining the CDR3 with reference TRBV5-1 and TRBJ2-1 gives the whole variable domain KAGVTQTPRYLIKTRGQQVTLSCSPISGHRSVSWYQQTPGQGLQFLFEYFSETQRNKGNFPGRFSGRQFSNSRSEMNVSTLELGDSALYLCASSPDYNEQFFGPGTRLTVL.

This chain uses TRBV11-2 with TRBJ1-5; 9 positions agree with TRBD1. The CDR3 extends over 15 amino acids. Germline assignment: CDR1 SGHAT and CDR2 FQNNGV. V lost 5 bases, J lost 4 bases, and 6 bases stayed unmatched. CDR3 DNA sequence: TGTGCCAGCAGCCCCTCCGGGACAGGGAATCAGCCCCAGCATTTT. This translates into CASSPSGTGNQPQHF.

This clone was seen only a few times. The gene calls are TRBV7-2 and TRBJ2-1, with 8 bases fitting TRBD2. This CDR3 has 15 residues. J lost 7 bases, V lost 1 base, and 6 bases had no gene match. The germline V gene encodes CDR1 SGHTA and CDR2 FQGNSA. In DNA, the CDR3 is TGTGCCAGCAGCTTAGGCGGGGGGAAAGAGAATGAGCAGTTCTTC. This gives the protein CASSLGGGKENEQFF.